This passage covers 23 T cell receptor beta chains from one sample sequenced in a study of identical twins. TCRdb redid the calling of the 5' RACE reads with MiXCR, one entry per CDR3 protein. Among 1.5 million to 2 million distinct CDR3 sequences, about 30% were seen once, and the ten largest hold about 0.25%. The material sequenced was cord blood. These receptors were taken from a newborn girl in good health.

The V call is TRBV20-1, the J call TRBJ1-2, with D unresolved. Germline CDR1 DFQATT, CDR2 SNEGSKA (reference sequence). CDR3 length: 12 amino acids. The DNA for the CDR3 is TGCAACTGCCCCCTTCCGGGCTATGGCTACACCTTC. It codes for CNCPLPGYGYTF.

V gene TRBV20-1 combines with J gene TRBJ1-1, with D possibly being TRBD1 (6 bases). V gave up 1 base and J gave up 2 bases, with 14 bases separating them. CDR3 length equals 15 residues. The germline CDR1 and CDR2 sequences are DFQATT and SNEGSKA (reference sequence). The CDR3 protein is CSARGGQGTNTEAFF. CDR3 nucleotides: TGCAGTGCTAGAGGGGGGCAAGGGACTAACACTGAAGCTTTCTTT.

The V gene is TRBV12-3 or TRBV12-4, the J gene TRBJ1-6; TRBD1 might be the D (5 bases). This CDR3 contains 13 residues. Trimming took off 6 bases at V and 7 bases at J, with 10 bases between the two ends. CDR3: CASRYRQNSPLHF. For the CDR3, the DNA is TGTGCCAGCAGGTACAGGCAAAATTCACCCCTCCACTTT.

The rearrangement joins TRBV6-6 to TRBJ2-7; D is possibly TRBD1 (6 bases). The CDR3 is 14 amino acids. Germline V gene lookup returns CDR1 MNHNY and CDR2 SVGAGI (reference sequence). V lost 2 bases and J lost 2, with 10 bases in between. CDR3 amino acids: CASSYRGTTYEQYF. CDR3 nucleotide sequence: TGTGCCAGCAGTTACAGGGGGACCACCTACGAGCAGTACTTC.

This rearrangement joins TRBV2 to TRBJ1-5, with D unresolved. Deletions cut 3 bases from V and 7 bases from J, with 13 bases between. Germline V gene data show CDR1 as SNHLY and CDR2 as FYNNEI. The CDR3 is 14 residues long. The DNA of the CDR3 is TGTGCCAGCAGTGATGGTCGAGCCAAGCAGCCCCAGCATTTT. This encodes CASSDGRAKQPQHF. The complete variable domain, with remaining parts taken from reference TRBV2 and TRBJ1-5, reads EPEVTQTPSHQVTQMGQEVILRCVPISNHLYFYWYRQILGQKVEFLVSFYNNEISEKSEIFDDQFSVERPDGSNFTLKIRSTKLEDSAMYFCASSDGRAKQPQHFGDGTRLSIL.

The chain's CDR3 is CASSLDLGSFSETQYF. CDR3 nucleotide sequence: TGTGCCAGCAGCTTAGATCTGGGTAGCTTTTCCGAGACCCAGTACTTC. V usage is TRBV11-2 and J usage is TRBJ2-5; D unresolved. From germline, CDR1 is SGHAT and CDR2 FQNNGV. This CDR3 region has 16 residues. Trimming pared 0 bases from V and 5 bases from J, leaving 16 bases between.

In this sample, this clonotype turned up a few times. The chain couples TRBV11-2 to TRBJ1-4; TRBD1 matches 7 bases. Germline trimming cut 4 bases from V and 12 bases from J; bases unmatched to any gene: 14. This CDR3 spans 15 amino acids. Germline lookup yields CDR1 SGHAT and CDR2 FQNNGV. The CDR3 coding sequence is TGTGCCAGCAGCTCAAGACAGGGCCTACTTAGGGAACTGTTTTTT. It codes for CASSSRQGLLRELFF.

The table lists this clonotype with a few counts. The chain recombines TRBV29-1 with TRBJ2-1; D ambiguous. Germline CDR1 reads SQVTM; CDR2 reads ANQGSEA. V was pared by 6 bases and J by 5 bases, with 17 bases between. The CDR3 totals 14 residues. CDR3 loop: CSVVTKRKNNEQFF. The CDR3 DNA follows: TGCAGCGTCGTAACTAAGCGAAAAAACAATGAGCAGTTCTTC.

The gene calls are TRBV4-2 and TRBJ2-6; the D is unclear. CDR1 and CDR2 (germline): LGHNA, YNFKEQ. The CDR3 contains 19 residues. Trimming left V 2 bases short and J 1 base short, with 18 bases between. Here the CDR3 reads CASSQRLVATVSGANVLTF. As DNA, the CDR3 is TGTGCCAGCAGCCAACGCCTCGTGGCCACGGTTTCTGGGGCCAACGTCCTGACTTTC.

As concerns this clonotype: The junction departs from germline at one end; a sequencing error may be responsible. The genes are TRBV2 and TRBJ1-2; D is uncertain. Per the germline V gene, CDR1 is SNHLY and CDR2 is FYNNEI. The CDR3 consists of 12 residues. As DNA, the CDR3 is TGTGCCAGCGAGCACCAAAGCTATAGCTACACCTTC. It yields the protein CASEHQSYSYTF.

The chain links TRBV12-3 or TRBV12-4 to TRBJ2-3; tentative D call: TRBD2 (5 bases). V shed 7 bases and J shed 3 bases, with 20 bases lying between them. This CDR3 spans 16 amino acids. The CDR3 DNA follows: TGTGCCAGCATCGCCCGCACTAGTGGTCGTACAGATACGCAGTATTTT. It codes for CASIARTSGRTDTQYF.

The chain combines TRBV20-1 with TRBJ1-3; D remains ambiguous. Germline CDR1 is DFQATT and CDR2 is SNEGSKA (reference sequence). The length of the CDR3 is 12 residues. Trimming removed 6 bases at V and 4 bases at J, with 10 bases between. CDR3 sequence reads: CSARTPGNTIYF. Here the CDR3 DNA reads TGCAGTGCCAGGACCCCCGGAAACACCATATATTTT.

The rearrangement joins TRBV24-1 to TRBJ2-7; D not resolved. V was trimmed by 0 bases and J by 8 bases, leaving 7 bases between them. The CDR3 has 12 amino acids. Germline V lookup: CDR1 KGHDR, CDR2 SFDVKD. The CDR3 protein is CATSDLHGQQYF. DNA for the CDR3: TGTGCCACCAGTGATTTGCATGGACAGCAGTACTTC.

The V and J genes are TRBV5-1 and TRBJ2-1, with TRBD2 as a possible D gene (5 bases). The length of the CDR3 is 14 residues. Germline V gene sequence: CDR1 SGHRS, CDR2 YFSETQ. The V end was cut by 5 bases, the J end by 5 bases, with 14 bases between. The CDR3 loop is CASRARTPHNEQFF. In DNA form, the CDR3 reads TGCGCCAGCAGAGCCCGGACTCCCCACAATGAGCAGTTCTTC.

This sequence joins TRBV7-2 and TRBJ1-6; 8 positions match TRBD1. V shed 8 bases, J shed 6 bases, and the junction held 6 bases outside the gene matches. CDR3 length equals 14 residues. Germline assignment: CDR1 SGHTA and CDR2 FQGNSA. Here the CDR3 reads CASARDRRNSPLHF. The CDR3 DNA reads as TGTGCCAGCGCCCGGGACAGGCGTAATTCACCCCTCCACTTT.

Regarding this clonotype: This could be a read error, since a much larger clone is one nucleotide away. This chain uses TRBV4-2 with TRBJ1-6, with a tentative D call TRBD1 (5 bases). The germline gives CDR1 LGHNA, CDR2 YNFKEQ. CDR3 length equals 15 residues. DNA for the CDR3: TGTGCCAGCAGCCAAGATGGGGACTATAATGCACCCCTCCACTTT. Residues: CASSQDGDYNAPLHF.

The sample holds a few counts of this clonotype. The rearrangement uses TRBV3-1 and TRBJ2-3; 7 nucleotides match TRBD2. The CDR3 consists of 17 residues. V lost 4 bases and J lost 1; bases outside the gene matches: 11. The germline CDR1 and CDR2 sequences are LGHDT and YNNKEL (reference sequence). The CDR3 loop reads CASSRRLARHGTDTQYF. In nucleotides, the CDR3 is TGTGCCAGCAGCCGGAGACTAGCACGGCATGGCACAGATACGCAGTATTTT.

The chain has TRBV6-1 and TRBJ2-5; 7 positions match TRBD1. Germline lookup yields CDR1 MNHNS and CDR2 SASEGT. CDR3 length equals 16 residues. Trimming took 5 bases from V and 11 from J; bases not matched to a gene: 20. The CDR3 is CASSTQGQLLYNEQYF. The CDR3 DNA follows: TGTGCCAGCAGTACCCAGGGACAGCTTCTATACAATGAGCAGTACTTC.

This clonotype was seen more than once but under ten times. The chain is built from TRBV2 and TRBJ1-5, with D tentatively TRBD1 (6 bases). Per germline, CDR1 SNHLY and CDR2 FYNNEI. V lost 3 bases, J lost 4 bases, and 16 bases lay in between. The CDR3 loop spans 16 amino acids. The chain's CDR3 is CASSEFRGPENQPQHF. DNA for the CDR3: TGTGCCAGCAGTGAGTTCAGGGGCCCAGAAAATCAGCCCCAGCATTTT. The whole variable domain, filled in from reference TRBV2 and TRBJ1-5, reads EPEVTQTPSHQVTQMGQEVILRCVPISNHLYFYWYRQILGQKVEFLVSFYNNEISEKSEIFDDQFSVERPDGSNFTLKIRSTKLEDSAMYFCASSEFRGPENQPQHFGDGTRLSIL.

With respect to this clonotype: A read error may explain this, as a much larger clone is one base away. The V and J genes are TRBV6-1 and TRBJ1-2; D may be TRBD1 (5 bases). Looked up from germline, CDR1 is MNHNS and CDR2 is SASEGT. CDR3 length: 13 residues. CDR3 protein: CASSDREAYCYTF. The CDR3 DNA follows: TGTGCCAGCAGTGACAGGGAGGCCTATTGCTACACCTTC.

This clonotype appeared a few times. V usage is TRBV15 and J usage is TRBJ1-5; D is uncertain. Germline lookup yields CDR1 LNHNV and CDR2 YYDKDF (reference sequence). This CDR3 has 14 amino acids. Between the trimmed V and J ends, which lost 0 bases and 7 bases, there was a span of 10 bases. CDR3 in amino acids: CATSRDYGLQPQHF. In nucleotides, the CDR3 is TGTGCCACCAGCAGAGATTACGGCCTCCAGCCCCAGCATTTT.

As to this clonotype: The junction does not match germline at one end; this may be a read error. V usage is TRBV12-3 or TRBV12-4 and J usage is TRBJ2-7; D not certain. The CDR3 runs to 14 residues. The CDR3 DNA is TGTACCAGCAGTTTAGTAGGCCCCCAATACGAGCAGTACTTC. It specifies CTSSLVGPQYEQYF.

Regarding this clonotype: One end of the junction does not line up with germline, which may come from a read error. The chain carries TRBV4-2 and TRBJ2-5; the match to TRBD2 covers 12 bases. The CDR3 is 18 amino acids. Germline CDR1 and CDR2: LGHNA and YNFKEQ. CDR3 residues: CVSSQDRSSGGVQETQYF. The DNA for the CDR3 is TGTGTCAGCAGCCAAGATCGGTCTAGCGGGGGGGTCCAAGAGACCCAGTACTTC.